This T cell receptor beta chain was sequenced for a study of blood T cell repertoires in COVID-19. The protocol was immunoSEQ multiplex PCR, while the TCRdb copy is restricted to in-frame clones and leaves out a portion. The table shows over 400,000 clones, with about 88% occurring only once. This clone was recorded only once. This sample also contains other DNA sequences that code for the same CDR3. The CDR3 runs to 12 residues. The V end was cut by 1 base, the J end by 3 bases, with 3 bases between. CDR1 and CDR2 (germline): LGHDT, YNNKEL (reference sequence). The chain joins TRBV3-1 (or the pseudogene TRBV3-2) to TRBJ1-1; D uncertain. Material: PBMCs or T cells enriched from blood (not recorded which). This TCR was sampled from a woman aged 55 to 70 who had recovered from COVID-19. The chain's CDR3 is CASSQADTEAFF. In DNA, the CDR3 is TGTGCCAGCAGCCAAGCGGACACTGAAGCTTTCTTT.